The T cell receptor (beta chain) described here comes from a study of response to subunit inactivated influenza vaccine. Study-wide results and caveats: Researchers suggested that each seasonal influenza vaccination recruits few new T cells.

This CDR3 is built from 14 residues. V lost 4 bases to trimming and J lost 1 base, with 11 bases between them. Germline CDR1 reads ENHRY; CDR2 reads SYGVKD. TCRdb used MiXCR to reprocess the RT-PCR reads, holding one entry per CDR3 protein. The table has a few hundred thousand distinct CDR3 sequences, 12% to 15% seen once. Worth noting for this clonotype: Antigen: not known.

The starting material was PBMCs from blood, obtained 11 to 12 days after vaccination. The sequence derives from a man over 45 who received an inactivated influenza vaccine. The chain is built from TRBV10-3 and TRBJ2-7, with D perhaps matching TRBD2 (6 bases). In DNA form, the CDR3 reads TGTGCCATCAGTGGGACCGGGAGTTCCTACGAGCAGTACTTC. It translates to CAISGTGSSYEQYF.